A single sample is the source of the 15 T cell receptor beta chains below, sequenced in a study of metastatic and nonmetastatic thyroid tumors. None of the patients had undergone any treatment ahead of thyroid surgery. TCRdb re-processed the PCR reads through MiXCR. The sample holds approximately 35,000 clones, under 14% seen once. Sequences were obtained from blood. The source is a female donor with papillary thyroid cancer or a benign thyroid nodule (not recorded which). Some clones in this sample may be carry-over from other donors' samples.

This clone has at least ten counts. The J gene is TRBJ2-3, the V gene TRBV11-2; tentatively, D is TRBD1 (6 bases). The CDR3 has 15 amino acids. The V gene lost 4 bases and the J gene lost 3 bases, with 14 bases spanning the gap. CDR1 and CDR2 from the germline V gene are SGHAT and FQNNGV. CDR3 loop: CASSSYYRVTDTQYF. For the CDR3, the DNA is TGTGCCAGCAGCTCCTATTACAGGGTAACAGATACGCAGTATTTT. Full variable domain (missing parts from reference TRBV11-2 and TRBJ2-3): EAGVAQSPRYKIIEKRQSVAFWCNPISGHATLYWYQQILGQGPKLLIQFQNNGVVDDSQLPKDRFSAERLKGVDSTLKIQPAKLEDSAVYLCASSSYYRVTDTQYFGPGTRLTVL.

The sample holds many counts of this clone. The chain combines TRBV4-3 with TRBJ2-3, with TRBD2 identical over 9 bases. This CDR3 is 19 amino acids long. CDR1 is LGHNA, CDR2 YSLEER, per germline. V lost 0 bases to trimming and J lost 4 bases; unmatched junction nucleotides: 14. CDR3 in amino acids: CASSQEGGGGLAGADTQYF. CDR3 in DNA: TGCGCCAGCAGCCAAGAGGGGGGCGGGGGACTAGCCGGTGCAGATACGCAGTATTTT.

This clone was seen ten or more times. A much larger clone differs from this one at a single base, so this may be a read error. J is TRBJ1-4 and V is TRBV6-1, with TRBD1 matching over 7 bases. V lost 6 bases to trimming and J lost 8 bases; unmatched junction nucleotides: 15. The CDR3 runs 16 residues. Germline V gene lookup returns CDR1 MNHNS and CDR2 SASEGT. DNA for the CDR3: TGTGCCAGCAGGCGAACTTTTACAGGGGTAGTCGAAAAACTGTTTTTT. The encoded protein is CASRRTFTGVVEKLFF.

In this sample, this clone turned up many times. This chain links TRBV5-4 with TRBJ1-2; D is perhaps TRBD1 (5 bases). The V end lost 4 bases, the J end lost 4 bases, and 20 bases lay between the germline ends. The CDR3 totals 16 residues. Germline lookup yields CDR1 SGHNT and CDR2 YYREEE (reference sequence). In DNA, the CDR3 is TGTGCCAGCAGCCCCTGGGAGTCAGGGATGGGCTATGGCTACACCTTC. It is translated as CASSPWESGMGYGYTF. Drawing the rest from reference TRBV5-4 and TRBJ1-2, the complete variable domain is ETGVTQSPTHLIKTRGQQVTLRCSSQSGHNTVSWYQQALGQGPQFIFQYYREEENGRGNFPPRFSGLQFPNYSSELNVNALELDDSALYLCASSPWESGMGYGYTFGSGTRLTVV.

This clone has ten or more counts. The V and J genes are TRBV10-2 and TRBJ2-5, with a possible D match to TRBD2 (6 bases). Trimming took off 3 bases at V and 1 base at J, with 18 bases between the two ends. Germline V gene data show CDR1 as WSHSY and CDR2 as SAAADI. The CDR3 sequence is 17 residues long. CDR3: CASSDPLGGRIQETQYF. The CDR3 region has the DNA TGCGCCAGCAGTGACCCCCTGGGGGGACGTATCCAAGAGACCCAGTACTTC.

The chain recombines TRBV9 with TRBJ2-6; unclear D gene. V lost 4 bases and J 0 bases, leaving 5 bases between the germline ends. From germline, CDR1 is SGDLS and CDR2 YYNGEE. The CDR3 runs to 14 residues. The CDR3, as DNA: TGTGCCAGCAGCCTACTCTCTGGGGCCAACGTCCTGACTTTC. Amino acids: CASSLLSGANVLTF.

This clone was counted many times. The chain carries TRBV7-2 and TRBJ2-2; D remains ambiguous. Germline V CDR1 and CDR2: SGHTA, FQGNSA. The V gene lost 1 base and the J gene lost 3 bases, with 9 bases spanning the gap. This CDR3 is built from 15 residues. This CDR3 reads CASSLVPRYTGELFF. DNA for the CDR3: TGTGCCAGCAGCTTAGTCCCTAGGTACACCGGGGAGCTGTTTTTT.

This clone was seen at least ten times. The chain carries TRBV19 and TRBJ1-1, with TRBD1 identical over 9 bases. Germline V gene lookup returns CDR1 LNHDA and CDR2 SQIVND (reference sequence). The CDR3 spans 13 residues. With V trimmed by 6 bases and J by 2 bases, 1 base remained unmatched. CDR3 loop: CASRGQGNTEAFF. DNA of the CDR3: TGTGCCAGTAGGGGACAGGGAAACACTGAAGCTTTCTTT.

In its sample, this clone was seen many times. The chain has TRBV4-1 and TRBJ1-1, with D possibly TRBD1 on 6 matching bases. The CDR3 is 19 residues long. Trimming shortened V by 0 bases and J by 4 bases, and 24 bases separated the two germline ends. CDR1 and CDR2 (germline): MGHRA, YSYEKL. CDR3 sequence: CASSQELGAGGIRGTEAFF. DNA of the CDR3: TGCGCCAGCAGCCAAGAGCTGGGGGCCGGAGGCATTAGGGGCACTGAAGCTTTCTTT.

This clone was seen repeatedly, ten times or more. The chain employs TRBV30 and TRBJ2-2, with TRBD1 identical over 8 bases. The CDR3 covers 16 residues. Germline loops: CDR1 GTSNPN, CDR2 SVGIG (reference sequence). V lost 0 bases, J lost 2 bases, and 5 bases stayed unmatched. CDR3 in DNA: TGTGCCTGGAGTGTACAGGCAGGGGGCAACACCGGGGAGCTGTTTTTT. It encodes CAWSVQAGGNTGELFF. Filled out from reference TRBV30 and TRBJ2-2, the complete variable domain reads SQTIHQWPATLVQPVGSPLSLECTVEGTSNPNLYWYRQAAGRGLQLLFYSVGIGQISSEVPQNLSASRPQDRQFILSSKKLLLSDSGFYLCAWSVQAGGNTGELFFGEGSRLTVL.

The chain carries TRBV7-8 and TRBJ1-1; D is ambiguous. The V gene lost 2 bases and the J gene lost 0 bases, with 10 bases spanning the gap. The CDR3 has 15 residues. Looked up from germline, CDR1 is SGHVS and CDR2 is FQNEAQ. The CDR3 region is CASSLRAEMNTEAFF. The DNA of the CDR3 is TGTGCCAGCAGCTTAAGGGCAGAAATGAACACTGAAGCTTTCTTT.

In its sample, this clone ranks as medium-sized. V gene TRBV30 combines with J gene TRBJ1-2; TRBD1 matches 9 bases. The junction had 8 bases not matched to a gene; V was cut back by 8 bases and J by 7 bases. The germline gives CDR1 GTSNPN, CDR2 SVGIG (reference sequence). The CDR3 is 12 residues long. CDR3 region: CASRDRVRGYTF. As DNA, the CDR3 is TGTGCCAGCCGGGACAGGGTGCGTGGCTACACCTTC. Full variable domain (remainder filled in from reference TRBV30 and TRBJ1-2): SQTIHQWPATLVQPVGSPLSLECTVEGTSNPNLYWYRQAAGRGLQLLFYSVGIGQISSEVPQNLSASRPQDRQFILSSKKLLLSDSGFYLCASRDRVRGYTFGSGTRLTVV.

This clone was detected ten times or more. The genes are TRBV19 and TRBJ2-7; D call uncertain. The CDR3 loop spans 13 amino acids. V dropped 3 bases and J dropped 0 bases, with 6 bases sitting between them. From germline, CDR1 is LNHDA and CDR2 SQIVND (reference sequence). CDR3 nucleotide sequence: TGTGCCAGTAGTATTGGGCCCTCCTACGAGCAGTACTTC. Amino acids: CASSIGPSYEQYF.

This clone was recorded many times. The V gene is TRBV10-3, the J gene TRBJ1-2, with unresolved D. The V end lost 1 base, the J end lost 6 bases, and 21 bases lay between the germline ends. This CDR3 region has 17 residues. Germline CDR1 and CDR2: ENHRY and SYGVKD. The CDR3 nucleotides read TGTGCCATCAGTGAGTTCGGATTCTGGGAGGCCGGCGATGGCTACACCTTC. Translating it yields CAISEFGFWEAGDGYTF.

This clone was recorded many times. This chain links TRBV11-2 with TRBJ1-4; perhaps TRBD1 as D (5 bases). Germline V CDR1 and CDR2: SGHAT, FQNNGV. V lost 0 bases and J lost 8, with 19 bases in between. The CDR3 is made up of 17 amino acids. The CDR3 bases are TGTGCCAGCAGCTTAGATGCCGGGGACCTAAGGGGAGAAAAACTGTTTTTT. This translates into CASSLDAGDLRGEKLFF.